This T cell receptor beta chain was profiled in a study of T cell clonotyping in hematopoietic cell transplantation. Time point of the sample: recipient sample about 28 days before transplant, after cytoreduction. V was pared by 6 bases and J by 4 bases, with 18 bases between. Germline V CDR1 and CDR2: SQVTM, ANQGSEA. This CDR3 has 14 residues. The assay was immunoSEQ multiplex PCR, and TCRdb's table has in-frame clones only and misses some. Among tens of thousands of clones listed, around 96% were seen once. This sequence was found in a woman aged 50 to 60 with acute myeloid leukemia. Some clones in this sample may be carry-over from other donors' samples. V gene TRBV29-1 combines with J gene TRBJ1-1; D might be TRBD1 (5 bases). The specimen was peripheral blood mononuclear cells, collected before stem cell transplant. CDR3 protein: CSVRINRDGTEAFF. CDR3 DNA sequence: TGCAGCGTAAGGATAAACCGGGACGGCACTGAAGCTTTCTTT.